This T cell receptor (beta chain) was captured in a study of identifying expanded T cells in peripheral blood. General study results and limits: Approximately 1.1 clones differed between technical replicates, versus around 15 and 19 over time.

In the case of this clone: Its antigen is unidentified.

Collection occurred without any documented infections or immune events in donors. TCRdb's table, derived via immunoSEQ multiplex PCR, lists solely in-frame clones and lacks some. The table has 90,000 or so clones, approximately 90% seen once. With 4 bases removed from V and 3 bases from J, the gap between germline ends came to 9 bases. The CDR3 is made up of 13 amino acids. CDR1 is SGHDT, CDR2 YYEEEE, per germline. The TCR originated in a person aged 18-70 years in good health. The chain links TRBV5-6 to TRBJ2-3; no firm D call. Sequences were obtained from blood. The CDR3 DNA sequence: TGTGCCAGCAGCCTTGAATGGACAGATACGCAGTATTTT. Its translation is CASSLEWTDTQYF.